These 26 T cell receptor beta chains were sequenced from one sample in a study of T cells after yellow fever vaccination. TCRdb processed the 5' RACE reads anew with MiXCR; each CDR3 protein has one entry. The data contain over 120,000 distinct CDR3 sequences, 5% to 8% of them singletons. Sequences were derived from CD4+ T cells sorted from PBMCs, sampled 10 days after the yellow fever booster vaccination. The receptors derive from a man aged 30-40 years who received the YFV17D yellow fever vaccine.

The table lists this clonotype with many counts. V gene TRBV5-1 combines with J gene TRBJ2-7; possibly TRBD1 for D (6 bases). The CDR3 has 15 amino acids. Germline lookup yields CDR1 SGHRS and CDR2 YFSETQ. Trimming took 0 bases from V and 4 from J, leaving 14 bases between them. The CDR3 coding sequence is TGCGCCAGCAGCTTGGACCCAGGGGAAGGTTACGAGCAGTACTTC. Translation: CASSLDPGEGYEQYF.

This clonotype has a count of ten or more. J is TRBJ2-7 and V is TRBV5-1, with D perhaps TRBD1 or TRBD2 (5 bases each). Germline assignment: CDR1 SGHRS and CDR2 YFSETQ. The CDR3 length is 15 residues. Trimming stripped 4 bases from V and 3 bases from J, with 17 bases between. CDR3 region: CASSPDGVGGYEQYF. The DNA for the CDR3 is TGCGCCAGCAGCCCTGACGGGGTTGGGGGCTACGAGCAGTACTTC.

This clonotype was seen many times. The chain links TRBV15 to TRBJ2-5; D is ambiguous. The CDR3 consists of 13 residues. Trimming left V 0 bases short and J 5 bases short, with 7 bases between. Germline V gene sequence: CDR1 LNHNV, CDR2 YYDKDF (reference sequence). CDR3 sequence: CATSRDQTETQYF. The CDR3 DNA follows: TGTGCCACCAGCAGAGATCAAACGGAGACCCAGTACTTC.

This clonotype was counted at least ten times. V usage is TRBV4-3 and J usage is TRBJ2-5, with D unresolved. The V end lost 0 bases, the J end lost 4 bases, and 6 bases lay between the germline ends. CDR1 LGHNA and CDR2 YSLEER come from the germline V gene. The CDR3 length is 13 residues. CDR3 coding DNA: TGCGCCAGCAGCCAAGATACTCGAGAGACCCAGTACTTC. This gives the protein CASSQDTRETQYF.

This chain joins TRBV7-2 and TRBJ2-7; TRBD1 aligns across 8 bases. Germline V gene lookup returns CDR1 SGHTA and CDR2 FQGNSA. The J segment lost 6 bases and the V segment lost 9 bases, leaving 10 bases of the junction unmatched. The CDR3 spans 13 residues. Here the CDR3 DNA reads TGTGCCAGAAGCCCGGGACAGGTGTTCGAGCAGTACTTC. This codes for CARSPGQVFEQYF.

The sample holds many counts of this clonotype. The chain has TRBV9 and TRBJ2-5, with a tentative D call TRBD2 (7 bases). In germline, CDR1 is SGDLS, CDR2 YYNGEE. The V end was cut by 4 bases, the J end by 8 bases, with 24 bases between. The CDR3 contains 16 residues. The chain's CDR3 is CASSPRGGINKNTQYF. The DNA for the CDR3 is TGTGCCAGCAGCCCGAGGGGGGGGATAAACAAGAATACCCAGTACTTC.

This clonotype was seen more than once but under ten times. The rearrangement links TRBV3-1 to TRBJ1-4; D is unclear. V was trimmed by 8 bases and J by 5 bases, leaving 9 bases between them. CDR1 is LGHDT, CDR2 YNNKEL, per germline (reference sequence). The CDR3 runs 12 residues. The CDR3 reads CASGPVNEKLFF. The CDR3 nucleotides are TGTGCCAGCGGACCGGTGAATGAAAAACTGTTTTTT. Drawing the rest from reference TRBV3-1 and TRBJ1-4, the complete variable domain is DTAVSQTPKYLVTQMGNDKSIKCEQNLGHDTMYWYKQDSKKFLKIMFSYNNKELIINETVPNRFSPKSPDKAHLNLHINSLELGDSAVYFCASGPVNEKLFFGSGTQLSVL.

At least ten counts were recorded for this clonotype. The chain carries TRBV7-6 and TRBJ1-6; possibly TRBD1 for D (6 bases). CDR1 is SGHVS and CDR2 is FNYEAQ in the germline V gene. The CDR3 is made up of 13 amino acids. Trimming cost V 9 bases and J 6 bases, with 12 bases left between them. The CDR3 is CASSGQSNSPLHF. The CDR3 coding sequence is TGTGCCAGTTCTGGACAGAGTAATTCACCCCTCCACTTT. Together with reference TRBV7-6 and TRBJ1-6, the CDR3 gives the full variable domain: GAGVSQSPRYKVTKRGQDVALRCDPISGHVSLYWYRQALGQGPEFLTYFNYEAQQDKSGLPNDRFSAERPEGSISTLTIQRTEQRDSAMYRCASSGQSNSPLHFGNGTRLTVT.

This clonotype was seen ten or more times. The genes are TRBV12-3 or TRBV12-4 and TRBJ2-5; a weak D match, TRBD1 (6 bases). V lost 5 bases, J lost 1 base, and 8 bases lay in between. This CDR3 has 13 amino acids. The CDR3 is CASSRGGQETQYF. Written as DNA, the CDR3 is TGTGCCAGCAGTCGAGGGGGCCAAGAGACCCAGTACTTC.

This clonotype was counted ten times or more. The genes are TRBV12-3 or TRBV12-4 and TRBJ2-7; maybe TRBD1 (6 bases). The germline V and J ends were trimmed by 9 bases and 4 bases, with 10 bases remaining between them. This CDR3 is built from 11 residues. The CDR3 protein is CASSRGYEQYF. The DNA of the CDR3 is TGTGCCAGTAGTAGGGGGTACGAGCAGTACTTC.

This clonotype was counted ten times or more. The rearrangement joins TRBV7-9 to TRBJ2-5; 8 bases agree with TRBD1. CDR3 length: 14 residues. The junction had 6 bases not matched to a gene; V was cut back by 4 bases and J by 5 bases. Germline V gene lookup returns CDR1 SEHNR and CDR2 FQNEAQ (reference sequence). CDR3 in DNA: TGTGCCAGCAGCTCGGGGACAGGAGAGGAGACCCAGTACTTC. This gives the protein CASSSGTGEETQYF.

In this sample, this clonotype turned up a few times. This sequence joins TRBV10-2 and TRBJ2-2, with 8 nucleotides matching TRBD2. The V and J ends lost 10 bases and 4 bases, in that order; junction bases with no gene match: 8. This CDR3 is built from 14 residues. Germline values: CDR1 WSHSY, CDR2 SAAADI. The CDR3: CAIGGAGPTGELFF. The CDR3 DNA follows: TGCGCCATCGGGGGGGCGGGACCCACCGGGGAGCTGTTTTTT.

This clonotype was seen more than once but under ten times. This chain connects TRBV7-2 to TRBJ2-5, with 12 bases matching TRBD1. Germline CDR1 SGHTA, CDR2 FQGNSA. The ends lost 4 bases at V and 5 bases at J; junction bases unmatched: 5. The CDR3 totals 15 residues. The CDR3 loop is CASSWGTGGSETQYF. The CDR3 region has the DNA TGTGCCAGCAGCTGGGGGACAGGGGGCAGTGAGACCCAGTACTTC. The whole variable domain, remainder taken from reference TRBV7-2 and TRBJ2-5, is GAGVSQSPSNKVTEKGKDVELRCDPISGHTALYWYRQSLGQGLEFLIYFQGNSAPDKSGLPSDRFSAERTGGSVSTLTIQRTQQEDSAVYLCASSWGTGGSETQYFGPGTRLLVL.

This clonotype was counted ten times or more. V and J are TRBV7-2 and TRBJ2-1; TRBD2 agrees at 10 bases. Germline V gene lookup returns CDR1 SGHTA and CDR2 FQGNSA. The CDR3 consists of 15 residues. With V trimmed by 4 bases and J by 2 bases, 2 bases remained unmatched. This CDR3 reads CASSSLAGAYNEQFF. The CDR3 coding sequence is TGTGCCAGCAGCTCTCTAGCGGGAGCCTACAATGAGCAGTTCTTC. Full variable domain (missing parts from reference TRBV7-2 and TRBJ2-1): GAGVSQSPSNKVTEKGKDVELRCDPISGHTALYWYRQSLGQGLEFLIYFQGNSAPDKSGLPSDRFSAERTGGSVSTLTIQRTQQEDSAVYLCASSSLAGAYNEQFFGPGTRLTVL.

At least ten counts were recorded for this clonotype. This chain connects TRBV24-1 to TRBJ2-1; TRBD2 matches 12 bases. CDR1 and CDR2 (germline): KGHDR, SFDVKD. The CDR3 contains 15 residues. With 6 bases clipped from V and 10 bases from J, the junction kept 9 bases outside the gene matches. The CDR3 loop is CATSSGLAGKREQFF. CDR3 nucleotide sequence: TGTGCCACCAGTAGTGGACTAGCGGGGAAGCGGGAGCAGTTCTTC.

The CDR3 sequence is CSMEGGSKMSSYNEQFF. The CDR3 region has the DNA TGCAGCATGGAGGGCGGGAGTAAAATGAGTTCCTACAATGAGCAGTTCTTC. The chain joins TRBV29-1 to TRBJ2-1, with 7 bases fitting TRBD2. This CDR3 comprises 17 residues. V trimming: 8 bases; J trimming: 1 base; junction bases outside the gene matches: 17. Germline CDR1 SQVTM, CDR2 ANQGSEA.

In this sample, this clonotype turned up many times. The J gene is TRBJ2-1, the V gene TRBV18; D remains unclear. The CDR3 runs to 13 residues. Trimming left V 4 bases short and J 6 bases short, with 10 bases between. Germline V gene data show CDR1 as KGHSH and CDR2 as LQKENI. This CDR3 reads CASSQNYINEQFF. CDR3 in DNA: TGTGCCAGCTCACAAAACTATATCAATGAGCAGTTCTTC.

The chain carries TRBV20-1 and TRBJ1-1; D ambiguous. The CDR3 is 16 residues long. Per the germline V gene, CDR1 is DFQATT and CDR2 is SNEGSKA (reference sequence). V lost 0 bases to trimming and J lost 1 base, with 15 bases between them. The CDR3 loop reads CSARDGRRRGNTEAFF. The CDR3 nucleotides read TGCAGTGCTAGAGATGGCCGTCGCCGGGGGAACACTGAAGCTTTCTTT.

This clonotype was detected many times. J is TRBJ2-7 and V is TRBV6-1; 13 bases align to TRBD2. Germline CDR1 reads MNHNS; CDR2 reads SASEGT. CDR3 length: 16 residues. J was trimmed by 1 base and V by 3 bases; bases with no gene match: 3. The CDR3 nucleotides are TGTGCCAGCAGTGATTTACTAGCGGGAGGGTCCTACGAGCAGTACTTC. Amino acids: CASSDLLAGGSYEQYF.

This clonotype was seen a few times. The rearrangement joins TRBV18 to TRBJ1-5; 9 nucleotides agree with TRBD1. The germline V gene encodes CDR1 KGHSH and CDR2 LQKENI. After removal of 4 bases from V and 5 bases from J, the junction contained 6 bases not matched to a gene. The CDR3 is 15 residues long. The CDR3 region is CASSLGTGSDQPQHF. DNA for the CDR3: TGTGCCAGCTCACTCGGGACAGGGAGCGATCAGCCCCAGCATTTT. The complete variable domain, with remaining parts taken from reference TRBV18 and TRBJ1-5, reads NAGVMQNPRHLVRRRGQEARLRCSPMKGHSHVYWYRQLPEEGLKFMVYLQKENIIDESGMPKERFSAEFPKEGPSILRIQQVVRGDSAAYFCASSLGTGSDQPQHFGDGTRLSIL.

In its sample, this clonotype was seen many times. This sequence joins TRBV20-1 and TRBJ1-2, with TRBD1 identical over 7 bases. The V segment lost 3 bases and the J segment 4 bases; nucleotides outside the gene matches: 8. The CDR3 runs to 14 residues. Germline V gene lookup returns CDR1 DFQATT and CDR2 SNEGSKA (reference sequence). This CDR3 is CSASQPGQVYGYTF. DNA of the CDR3: TGCAGTGCTAGCCAACCCGGACAGGTCTATGGCTACACCTTC.

This clonotype was recorded many times. The rearrangement uses TRBV10-3 and TRBJ2-2, with D tentatively TRBD1 (6 bases). The CDR3 spans 13 residues. The germline V gene has CDR1 ENHRY and CDR2 SYGVKD. Trimming took off 6 bases at V and 6 bases at J, with 11 bases between the two ends. Here the CDR3 DNA reads TGTGCCATCAGACGACAGGAGGCCGGGGAGCTGTTTTTT. This encodes CAIRRQEAGELFF.

This clonotype turned up a few times. The V gene is TRBV12-3 or TRBV12-4, the J gene TRBJ2-7; TRBD2 is a possible D gene (5 bases). Trimming removed 3 bases at V and 7 bases at J, with 7 bases between. The length of the CDR3 is 11 residues. CDR3 in DNA: TGTGCCAGCAGTTTCCGGGGTGAGCAGTACTTC. Protein: CASSFRGEQYF.

This clonotype has ten or more counts. The J gene is TRBJ1-2, the V gene TRBV5-6; D possibly corresponds to TRBD1 (6 bases). The CDR3 runs 12 residues. Germline V gene data show CDR1 as SGHDT and CDR2 as YYEEEE. Trimming left V 4 bases short and J 4 bases short, with 8 bases between. Here the CDR3 reads CASSRTVYGYTF. CDR3 nucleotides: TGTGCCAGCAGCCGGACAGTCTATGGCTACACCTTC.

In the case of this clonotype: A much more abundant neighbour one base away suggests this may be a read error. V gene TRBV6-5 combines with J gene TRBJ2-5; tentatively, D is TRBD2 (5 bases). The germline V gene has CDR1 MNHEY and CDR2 SVGAGI. V was trimmed by 5 bases and J by 4 bases, leaving 14 bases between them. The CDR3 runs 14 residues. The chain's CDR3 is CASSNIRERETQYF. The CDR3 coding sequence is TGTGCCAGCAGTAACATACGGGAACGAGAGACCCAGTACTTC.

The rearrangement uses TRBV19 and TRBJ2-7, with 8 bases aligning to TRBD2. V was clipped by 10 bases and J by 5 bases; unmatched bases: 10. The length of the CDR3 is 13 residues. Germline V lookup: CDR1 LNHDA, CDR2 SQIVND (reference sequence). As DNA, the CDR3 is TGTGCCACCACTTTAGCGGGATTCGACGAGCAGTACTTC. This translates into CATTLAGFDEQYF.